This paragraph reports one T cell receptor beta chain. The antigen is unknown. This sample was taken from a study of cytotoxic CD8 clonotypes in ibrutinib-treated CLL. General observations from the study: Increased clonality at ibrutinib response gave way to a return toward baseline at progression.

Some clones are missing from TCRdb's copy, which holds only in-frame ones; the method was immunoSEQ multiplex PCR. The data show about 300,000 clones, with 67% seen just once and roughly 6.8% held by the top ten. V was pared by 6 bases and J by 4 bases, with 2 bases of the junction left unmatched. The CDR3 covers 13 residues. Germline V gives CDR1 MGHDK, CDR2 SYGVNS. J is TRBJ2-3 and V is TRBV25-1; 9 nucleotides align to TRBD1. The sample was PBMCs, taken after 36 months of ibrutinib treatment. The source of this sequence is a human donor with chronic lymphocytic leukemia. In DNA form, the CDR3 reads TGTGCCAGCAGAAGACAGGGGGCAGATACGCAGTATTTT. Encoded protein: CASRRQGADTQYF. Full variable domain (missing parts from reference TRBV25-1 and TRBJ2-3): EADIYQTPRYLVIGTGKKITLECSQTMGHDKMYWYQQDPGMELHLIHYSYGVNSTEKGDLSSESTVSRIRTEHFPLTLESARPSHTSQYLCASRRQGADTQYFGPGTRLTVL.